These 19 T cell receptor beta chains originate from one sample sequenced in a study of TIL therapy for anti-PD-1-resistant metastatic lung cancer. The immunoSEQ assay was v3. Assay used: immunoSEQ multiplex PCR; TCRdb lists only in-frame clones, some missing. The table lists about 52,000 clones, around 79% of them singletons. Time point meaning: pre-treatment sample, taken before nivolumab and TIL therapy. The sample consisted of blood, taken at baseline. Receptor source: a woman aged 30 to 85 with non-small cell lung cancer.

The chain links TRBV5-1 to TRBJ2-5; no firm D call. The ends were cut back, 5 bases at V and 5 bases at J, with 10 bases in the middle. The CDR3 is 12 amino acids. Germline V CDR1 and CDR2: SGHRS, YFSETQ. Here the CDR3 reads CASRKESETQYF. The DNA for the CDR3 is TGCGCCAGCAGAAAAGAGAGTGAGACCCAGTACTTC.

In its sample, this clone was seen once. The J gene is TRBJ1-4, the V gene TRBV27; the D is unclear. Trimming stripped 3 bases from V and 6 bases from J, with 8 bases between. The CDR3 totals 13 residues. Germline V gene lookup returns CDR1 MNHEY and CDR2 SMNVEV (reference sequence). The CDR3 region is CASSFEPDEKLFF. CDR3 DNA sequence: TGTGCCAGCAGTTTTGAACCGGATGAAAAACTGTTTTTT.

This clone was found a few times. V usage is TRBV2 and J usage is TRBJ2-1; TRBD2 might be the D (5 bases). V dropped 5 bases and J dropped 0 bases, with 11 bases sitting between them. The germline V gene has CDR1 SNHLY and CDR2 FYNNEI. The CDR3 covers 15 residues. The CDR3 loop is CASSPSGSSYNEQFF. The DNA for the CDR3 is TGTGCCAGCAGTCCAAGTGGGAGCTCCTACAATGAGCAGTTCTTC.

The J gene is TRBJ1-1, the V gene TRBV5-6; D is possibly TRBD1 (5 bases). Germline-derived CDR1 and CDR2 are SGHDT and YYEEEE. The CDR3 extends over 16 amino acids. Trimming stripped 0 bases from V and 4 bases from J, with 16 bases between. The CDR3, as DNA: TGTGCCAGCAGCTTGGCCCCGGGCAGGGTATTCACTGAAGCTTTCTTT. Its protein product is CASSLAPGRVFTEAFF.

CDR3 DNA sequence: TGTGCCAGCACCTACAGTGCAACTAATGAAAAACTGTTTTTT. Encoded protein: CASTYSATNEKLFF. The genes are TRBV28 and TRBJ1-4; D unresolved. The germline V gene has CDR1 MDHEN and CDR2 SYDVKM. This CDR3 spans 14 amino acids. The V end was cut by 7 bases, the J end by 0 bases, with 9 bases between.

This clone was seen once. This chain connects TRBV18 to TRBJ2-3, with 9 bases fitting TRBD1. This CDR3 contains 16 residues. Germline values: CDR1 KGHSH, CDR2 LQKENI. The V gene end was trimmed by 1 base and the J gene end by 3 bases; junction bases not matched to a gene: 5. In DNA, the CDR3 is TGTGCCAGCTCACCACAGGGGACAGGGAGAACAGATACGCAGTATTTT. Translated: CASSPQGTGRTDTQYF.

The chain is built from TRBV6-1 and TRBJ1-2; no definite D call. V lost 0 bases to trimming and J lost 0 bases, with 11 bases between them. This CDR3 comprises 16 residues. Germline values: CDR1 MNHNS, CDR2 SASEGT. CDR3 nucleotide sequence: TGTGCCAGCAGTGAAGCGGGGTTTTTGGCTAACTATGGCTACACCTTC. This encodes CASSEAGFLANYGYTF.

This chain uses TRBV10-2 with TRBJ2-5; no firm D call. The germline gives CDR1 WSHSY, CDR2 SAAADI. The CDR3 totals 14 residues. Trimming removed 2 bases from V and 2 bases from J, with 9 bases in between. In nucleotides, the CDR3 is TGCGCCAGCAGTGAGGGCGGCAATCAAGAGACCCAGTACTTC. Amino acids: CASSEGGNQETQYF.

The V gene is TRBV5-4, the J gene TRBJ2-1; TRBD2 matches 9 bases. The CDR3 has 15 residues. Per germline, CDR1 SGHNT and CDR2 YYREEE (reference sequence). V gave up 3 bases and J gave up 2 bases; unmatched junction bases: 3. Here the CDR3 reads CASSSASGAYNEQFF. CDR3 coding DNA: TGTGCCAGCAGCTCGGCTAGCGGGGCCTACAATGAGCAGTTCTTC.

The J gene is TRBJ1-2, the V gene TRBV10-2, with TRBD1 matching 7 bases. V was clipped by 6 bases and J by 4 bases; unmatched bases: 5. This CDR3 is 13 amino acids long. Germline V CDR1 and CDR2: WSHSY, SAAADI. CDR3 sequence: CASSPTGSYGYTF. CDR3 in DNA: TGCGCCAGCAGCCCGACAGGGAGCTATGGCTACACCTTC.

The rearrangement joins TRBV5-1 to TRBJ2-7, with D tentatively TRBD1 or TRBD2 (6 bases each). V lost 2 bases and J 2 bases, leaving 14 bases between the germline ends. Germline CDR1 is SGHRS and CDR2 is YFSETQ. The CDR3 has 15 amino acids. The CDR3 is CASSLGGTPTYEQYF. The CDR3 DNA follows: TGCGCCAGCAGCTTAGGGGGGACCCCGACCTACGAGCAGTACTTC.

This chain links TRBV6-6 with TRBJ2-5; TRBD2 might be the D (5 bases). This CDR3 contains 14 residues. The V gene's germline CDR1 is MNHNY and CDR2 SVGAGI (reference sequence). The V end was cut by 5 bases, the J end by 3 bases, with 13 bases between. The chain's CDR3 is CASSTGGPKETQYF. CDR3 nucleotide sequence: TGTGCCAGCAGTACCGGAGGTCCAAAAGAGACCCAGTACTTC.

The gene calls are TRBV6-1 and TRBJ1-1; D not certain. CDR3 length: 12 amino acids. The V gene's germline CDR1 is MNHNS and CDR2 SASEGT. Trimming took off 2 bases at V and 3 bases at J, with 4 bases between the two ends. Here the CDR3 reads CASSEPHTEAFF. As DNA, the CDR3 is TGTGCCAGCAGTGAACCACACACTGAAGCTTTCTTT.

The count of this clone is one. This chain joins TRBV9 and TRBJ2-1, with 8 bases that match TRBD2. There are 16 residues in the CDR3. The V segment lost 3 bases and the J segment 0 bases; nucleotides outside the gene matches: 5. Germline lookup yields CDR1 SGDLS and CDR2 YYNGEE. DNA for the CDR3: TGTGCCAGCAGCGCGAGCGGGGGACACTCCTACAATGAGCAGTTCTTC. This sequence encodes CASSASGGHSYNEQFF. Looking up the rest from reference TRBV9 and TRBJ2-1 gives the full variable domain: DSGVTQTPKHLITATGQRVTLRCSPRSGDLSVYWYQQSLDQGLQFLIQYYNGEERAKGNILERFSAQQFPDLHSELNLSSLELGDSALYFCASSASGGHSYNEQFFGPGTRLTVL.

V usage is TRBV6-5 and J usage is TRBJ1-1; D remains unclear. This CDR3 region has 14 residues. Per the germline V gene, CDR1 is MNHEY and CDR2 is SVGAGI. V was shortened by 8 bases and J by 1 base, with 14 bases between the two germline ends. Here the CDR3 DNA reads TGTGCCAGCTCCCAAAGAGCAGGGAACACTGAAGCTTTCTTT. This gives the protein CASSQRAGNTEAFF.

This clone has just a few counts. The chain combines TRBV11-3 with TRBJ2-3; the match to TRBD1 covers 9 bases. Per germline, CDR1 SGHNT and CDR2 YENEEA. The CDR3 spans 16 residues. The ends lost 0 bases at V and 4 bases at J; junction bases unmatched: 5. The CDR3 coding sequence is TGTGCCAGCAGCTTAGAGGGACAGGGTGGAGCAGATACGCAGTATTTT. Encoded protein: CASSLEGQGGADTQYF.

The chain uses TRBV5-6 and TRBJ1-1, with D perhaps TRBD1 (5 bases). The CDR3 sequence is 13 residues long. Trimming removed 5 bases from V and 4 bases from J, with 12 bases in between. Germline V gene lookup returns CDR1 SGHDT and CDR2 YYEEEE. The CDR3 DNA is TGTGCCAGCAGTTCGGGGCTCCGCACTGAAGCTTTCTTT. This translates into CASSSGLRTEAFF.

V usage is TRBV5-4 and J usage is TRBJ2-5, with TRBD2 as a possible D gene (7 bases). In germline, CDR1 is SGHNT, CDR2 YYREEE (reference sequence). The V end was cut by 1 base, the J end by 2 bases, with 12 bases between. The CDR3 runs to 15 residues. The chain's CDR3 is CASSLRGGLQETQYF. The CDR3 coding sequence is TGTGCCAGCAGCTTGAGGGGGGGGCTACAAGAGACCCAGTACTTC.

This clone appeared a few times. The chain joins TRBV4-2 to TRBJ1-1, with D uncertain. The CDR3 spans 13 residues. Germline assignment: CDR1 LGHNA and CDR2 YNFKEQ. V was pared by 1 base and J by 6 bases, with 9 bases between. The CDR3 loop is CASSQVEGSEAFF. CDR3 in DNA: TGTGCCAGCAGCCAAGTTGAAGGGTCTGAAGCTTTCTTT.